Following are 32 T cell receptor beta chains from one sample sequenced in a study of cytomegalovirus exposure and HLA in healthy donors (dated by TCRdb to the late 2010s). Library preparation was by the immunoSEQ multiplex PCR assay. TCRdb re-hosts the immuneACCESS table, in-frame sequences only. Its copies lack some clones; in the studies checked, an unresolved V gene accounts for under half of them, and the cause for the rest is not known. This sample gives 78,000 or so clones in total; 96% of them show up just once. The top ten clones comprise about 1.5% of the sample. The sequencing sample was made of PBMCs. The receptors here all came from a man aged 18 to 30 in good health and CMV-seropositive.

The V gene is TRBV12-5, the J gene TRBJ2-1, with TRBD2 matching over 12 bases. The germline V gene has CDR1 LGHNT and CDR2 FRNRAP. V was pared by 5 bases and J by 3 bases, with 2 bases of the junction left unmatched. The CDR3 runs 15 residues. The CDR3 is CASGRTSGIYNEQFF. CDR3 in DNA: TGTGCTAGTGGTCGGACTAGCGGGATCTACAATGAGCAGTTCTTC.

The chain uses TRBV30 and TRBJ1-2; D is possibly TRBD1 (6 bases). The CDR3 is 11 residues long. Trimming cost V 3 bases and J 6 bases, with 8 bases left between them. Germline loops: CDR1 GTSNPN, CDR2 SVGIG (reference sequence). In DNA form, the CDR3 reads TGTGCCTGGAGGACAGGAGATGGCTACACCTTC. This sequence encodes CAWRTGDGYTF.

V usage is TRBV4-1 and J usage is TRBJ2-7; 8 nucleotides match TRBD2. Unmatched junction bases numbered 15, after V lost 6 bases and J lost 2 bases. Germline loops: CDR1 MGHRA, CDR2 YSYEKL. The CDR3 loop spans 17 amino acids. The CDR3 region is CASRALDGSGSPYEQYF. CDR3 DNA: TGCGCCAGCAGGGCCCTTGATGGGAGCGGGAGCCCCTACGAGCAGTACTTC.

Only a few counts were recorded for this clone. This chain uses TRBV30 with TRBJ1-5; no definite D call. Germline lookup yields CDR1 GTSNPN and CDR2 SVGIG (reference sequence). Trimming cost V 0 bases and J 4 bases, with 13 bases left between them. CDR3 length equals 15 residues. Written as DNA, the CDR3 is TGTGCCTGGAGTGTCGGCGGCAGCCCGAATCAGCCCCAGCATTTT. It yields the protein CAWSVGGSPNQPQHF.

The chain employs TRBV7-9 and TRBJ1-4; TRBD1 aligns across 9 bases. V dropped 3 bases and J dropped 7; count of bases not matched to a gene: 3. The germline V gene has CDR1 SEHNR and CDR2 FQNEAQ (reference sequence). This CDR3 spans 14 amino acids. The CDR3: CASSLGQGPEKLFF. In DNA form, the CDR3 reads TGTGCCAGCAGCTTGGGACAGGGTCCTGAAAAACTGTTTTTT.

The rearrangement links TRBV12-2 to TRBJ2-1; TRBD1 was called by the table and not checked on the DNA. TRBV12-2 is shown as a pseudogene. This CDR3 has 15 amino acids. The CDR3 sequence is CASRFRDTASNEQFF. The CDR3 nucleotides are TGTGCAAGTCGCTTTCGGGACACCGCTTCCAATGAGCAGTTCTTC.

This chain connects TRBV5-4 to TRBJ2-5; D may be TRBD1 (5 bases). CDR1 SGHNT and CDR2 YYREEE come from the germline V gene (reference sequence). Trimming took 5 bases from V and 4 from J, leaving 12 bases between them. CDR3 length equals 13 residues. CDR3 sequence: CASRQGRGETQYF. For the CDR3, the DNA is TGTGCCAGCAGGCAGGGCCGCGGAGAGACCCAGTACTTC.

The V and J genes are TRBV6-1 and TRBJ2-4; D is perhaps TRBD1 (7 bases). The germline V gene has CDR1 MNHNS and CDR2 SASEGT. This CDR3 has 20 residues. V gave up 2 bases and J gave up 0 bases, with 23 bases separating them. In DNA form, the CDR3 reads TGTGCCAGCAGTGAAAAGGGTGCGGGACAGATAATCCTAGCCAAAAACATTCAGTACTTC. Translating it yields CASSEKGAGQIILAKNIQYF.

The chain recombines TRBV6-5 with TRBJ1-1; 8 nucleotides line up with TRBD1. J gave up 0 bases and V 6 bases, and 3 bases lay outside the gene matches. Germline V gene data show CDR1 as MNHEY and CDR2 as SVGAGI. CDR3 length: 14 amino acids. In DNA, the CDR3 is TGTGCCAGCAGGAAGACAGGGGTGAACACTGAAGCTTTCTTT. Translating gives CASRKTGVNTEAFF.

This chain joins TRBV21-1 and TRBJ1-5; TRBD1, the table's D call, lacks a check against the DNA. TRBV21-1 counts as a pseudogene. This CDR3 region has 15 residues. CDR3: CASSIKLGRDQPQHF. Here the CDR3 DNA reads TGTGCCAGCAGCATTAAATTGGGGCGTGATCAGCCCCAGCATTTT.

The J gene is TRBJ2-7, the V gene TRBV5-1; D is perhaps TRBD1 (6 bases). The CDR3 runs 15 residues. Germline V gene sequence: CDR1 SGHRS, CDR2 YFSETQ. Deletions cut 0 bases from V and 0 bases from J, with 10 bases between. The CDR3 here is CASSLGAGASYEQYF. For the CDR3, the DNA is TGCGCCAGCAGCTTGGGGGCAGGGGCCTCCTACGAGCAGTACTTC.

The genes are TRBV10-3 and TRBJ2-7; no reliable D call. In germline, CDR1 is ENHRY, CDR2 SYGVKD. The CDR3 loop spans 12 amino acids. The V and J ends lost 8 bases and 2 bases respectively, with 10 bases between them. The CDR3 coding sequence is TGTGCCATCGAGTCCGAAACCTACGAGCAGTACTTC. It translates to CAIESETYEQYF.

This chain joins TRBV2 and TRBJ2-7; D might be TRBD2 (5 bases). V lost 6 bases and J 4 bases, leaving 13 bases between the germline ends. The CDR3 totals 13 residues. In germline, CDR1 is SNHLY, CDR2 FYNNEI. The CDR3 region is CASRSQEDYEQYF. CDR3 in DNA: TGTGCCAGCAGGAGTCAGGAGGATTACGAGCAGTACTTC.

The CDR3 sequence is CASSERHLRDQPQHF. DNA of the CDR3: TGTGCCAGCAGTGAACGTCATCTCCGGGATCAGCCCCAGCATTTT. The chain combines TRBV6-1 with TRBJ1-5; D gene unclear. Germline V gene sequence: CDR1 MNHNS, CDR2 SASEGT. CDR3 length: 15 amino acids. Trimming took 2 bases from V and 5 from J, leaving 13 bases between them.

The V gene is TRBV7-2, the J gene TRBJ2-7, with D possibly matching TRBD2 (5 bases). The CDR3 loop spans 15 amino acids. Germline assignment: CDR1 SGHTA and CDR2 FQGNSA. V was pared by 5 bases and J by 4 bases, with 18 bases between. The CDR3 protein is CASSPEVEVAYEQYF. The CDR3 DNA is TGTGCCAGCAGCCCGGAGGTAGAGGTCGCTTACGAGCAGTACTTC.

The chain uses TRBV14 and TRBJ2-7; D is unclear. This CDR3 region has 11 residues. The V gene's germline CDR1 is SGHDN and CDR2 FVKESK. Deletions cut 1 base from V and 7 bases from J, with 5 bases between. The CDR3 is CASSQVREQYF. The CDR3 nucleotides are TGTGCCAGCAGCCAAGTTCGTGAGCAGTACTTC.

This chain links TRBV19 with TRBJ2-5; 7 bases map to TRBD2. Germline values: CDR1 LNHDA, CDR2 SQIVND (reference sequence). The CDR3 contains 13 residues. V shed 7 bases and J 5 bases; nucleotides not matched to a gene: 7. CDR3 amino acids: CASKREGAETQYF. CDR3 DNA sequence: TGTGCCAGTAAGCGGGAAGGGGCCGAGACCCAGTACTTC.

This rearrangement joins TRBV7-2 to TRBJ2-7; D possibly corresponds to TRBD2 (6 bases). The CDR3 is 14 residues long. CDR1 and CDR2 from the germline V gene are SGHTA and FQGNSA. The V end lost 4 bases, the J end lost 4 bases, and 14 bases lay between the germline ends. CDR3 sequence: CASSSPPGLYEQYF. Here the CDR3 DNA reads TGTGCCAGCAGCTCCCCACCGGGACTTTACGAGCAGTACTTC.

The chain employs TRBV28 and TRBJ2-2; 10 positions agree with TRBD2. CDR1 is MDHEN and CDR2 is SYDVKM in the germline V gene. The ends lost 7 bases at V and 4 bases at J; junction bases unmatched: 12. This CDR3 region has 17 residues. The CDR3 protein is CASTLVLAGEGTGELFF. CDR3 sequence (DNA): TGTGCCAGCACCCTGGTCCTAGCGGGAGAGGGCACCGGGGAGCTGTTTTTT.

The sample holds a few counts of this clone. This chain uses TRBV7-6 with TRBJ1-3; D remains ambiguous. V lost 1 base, J lost 2 bases, and 18 bases lay in between. This CDR3 is 18 amino acids long. Germline CDR1 is SGHVS and CDR2 is FNYEAQ. CDR3 amino acids: CASSLGINPGATGNTIYF. DNA of the CDR3: TGTGCCAGCAGCTTAGGAATTAATCCAGGCGCGACTGGAAACACCATATATTTT.

The sample holds one count of this clone. The gene calls are TRBV2 and TRBJ1-1; 8 bases align to TRBD1. Germline lookup yields CDR1 SNHLY and CDR2 FYNNEI. This CDR3 spans 13 amino acids. The V gene end was trimmed by 7 bases and the J gene end by 2 bases; junction bases not matched to a gene: 3. CDR3 residues: CASIGTGNTEAFF. For the CDR3, the DNA is TGTGCCAGCATTGGGACAGGAAACACTGAAGCTTTCTTT.

The rearrangement links TRBV5-1 to TRBJ2-7; 7 bases match TRBD1. V lost 1 base to trimming and J lost 2 bases; unmatched junction nucleotides: 6. The length of the CDR3 is 15 residues. CDR1 and CDR2 from the germline V gene are SGHRS and YFSETQ. DNA for the CDR3: TGCGCCAGCAGCTTGTCAGGGGGTGGAGCCTACGAGCAGTACTTC. Translated, it gives CASSLSGGGAYEQYF. Full variable domain (rest looked up from reference TRBV5-1 and TRBJ2-7): KAGVTQTPRYLIKTRGQQVTLSCSPISGHRSVSWYQQTPGQGLQFLFEYFSETQRNKGNFPGRFSGRQFSNSRSEMNVSTLELGDSALYLCASSLSGGGAYEQYFGPGTRLTVT.

As DNA, the CDR3 is TGTGCCAGCAACCCGAGGACAGGGGACGAGCAGTACTTC. It specifies CASNPRTGDEQYF. V usage is TRBV6-5 and J usage is TRBJ2-7; 9 nucleotides match TRBD1. This CDR3 is 13 amino acids long. J lost 5 bases, V lost 7 bases, and 6 bases had no gene match. Germline V lookup: CDR1 MNHEY, CDR2 SVGAGI.

V gene TRBV7-9 combines with J gene TRBJ1-1; D may be TRBD1 (5 bases). CDR3 size: 15 residues. The germline CDR1 and CDR2 sequences are SEHNR and FQNEAQ (reference sequence). The germline V and J ends were trimmed by 1 base and 1 base, with 10 bases remaining between them. CDR3 nucleotide sequence: TGTGCCAGCAGCTTAGTTCAGGGCGGGAACACTGAAGCTTTCTTT. This gives the protein CASSLVQGGNTEAFF. Full variable domain (missing parts from reference TRBV7-9 and TRBJ1-1): DTGVSQNPRHKITKRGQNVTFRCDPISEHNRLYWYRQTLGQGPEFLTYFQNEAQLEKSRLLSDRFSAERPKGSFSTLEIQRTEQGDSAMYLCASSLVQGGNTEAFFGQGTRLTVV.

The chain joins TRBV10-1 to TRBJ2-3, with 9 bases that match TRBD1. V lost 1 base to trimming and J lost 1 base; unmatched junction nucleotides: 6. The CDR3 is made up of 17 amino acids. Germline-derived CDR1 and CDR2 are WNHNN and SYGVQD (reference sequence). The CDR3 spells CASSEYRGRRGTDTQYF. The CDR3 DNA follows: TGCGCCAGCAGTGAGTACAGGGGGCGAAGGGGCACAGATACGCAGTATTTT.

V usage is TRBV6-5 and J usage is TRBJ1-1; D is undetermined. The CDR3 extends over 13 amino acids. Germline lookup yields CDR1 MNHEY and CDR2 SVGAGI. Trimming took 1 base from V and 4 from J, leaving 7 bases between them. CDR3 sequence reads: CASSYFPSTEAFF. The CDR3 nucleotides read TGTGCCAGCAGTTACTTTCCCAGCACTGAAGCTTTCTTT.

V usage is TRBV28 and J usage is TRBJ2-1; D perhaps matches TRBD2 (6 bases). Per germline, CDR1 MDHEN and CDR2 SYDVKM. V lost 4 bases to trimming and J lost 4 bases, with 14 bases between them. The CDR3 covers 15 residues. Written as DNA, the CDR3 is TGTGCCAGCAGTTCGAGACTAGGAGAATACAATGAGCAGTTCTTC. Translated, it gives CASSSRLGEYNEQFF.

CDR3 sequence: CAISESTGLAKNIQYF. CDR3 nucleotide sequence: TGTGCCATCAGTGAGTCTACAGGGCTAGCCAAAAACATTCAGTACTTC. V and J are TRBV10-3 and TRBJ2-4, with D tentatively TRBD1 (6 bases). This CDR3 is 16 amino acids long. V shed 0 bases and J shed 0 bases, with 9 bases lying between them. CDR1 and CDR2 from the germline V gene are ENHRY and SYGVKD.

This clone was recorded once. V gene TRBV7-8 combines with J gene TRBJ2-4, with a possible D match to TRBD2 (6 bases). V was cut by 4 bases and J by 8 bases, with 15 bases left in between. CDR1 is SGHVS and CDR2 is FQNEAQ in the germline V gene. This CDR3 has 14 residues. CDR3 region: CASSWGVGSDIQYF. The CDR3 region has the DNA TGTGCCAGCAGCTGGGGGGTGGGATCGGACATTCAGTACTTC.

This chain connects TRBV4-1 to TRBJ1-1; a possible D gene is TRBD1 (5 bases). The CDR3 is made up of 13 amino acids. CDR1 and CDR2 from the germline V gene are MGHRA and YSYEKL. The ends were cut back, 10 bases at V and 4 bases at J, with 16 bases in the middle. The CDR3 here is CATQGIFRTEAFF. The CDR3 DNA follows: TGCGCCACTCAGGGAATCTTCCGCACTGAAGCTTTCTTT.

This sequence joins TRBV7-9 and TRBJ2-7; weak D call: TRBD2 (5 bases). Germline values: CDR1 SEHNR, CDR2 FQNEAQ (reference sequence). The V and J ends lost 2 bases and 4 bases respectively, with 15 bases between them. There are 15 residues in the CDR3. CDR3 region: CASSLHEGLKYEQYF. The DNA of the CDR3 is TGTGCCAGCAGCTTACATGAGGGTTTAAAGTACGAGCAGTACTTC.

V and J are TRBV6-5 and TRBJ2-3; 9 nucleotides match TRBD1. This CDR3 is 15 amino acids long. Germline CDR1 reads MNHEY; CDR2 reads SVGAGI. V lost 0 bases to trimming and J lost 6 bases; unmatched junction nucleotides: 4. The CDR3 DNA follows: TGTGCCAGCAGTTACTCGGACAGGGGATTGGATACGCAGTATTTT. Encoded protein: CASSYSDRGLDTQYF.